Presented here are 25 T cell receptor beta chains from one specimen sequenced in a study of response to subunit inactivated influenza vaccine. TCRdb recomputed calls from the RT-PCR reads with MiXCR, one row per CDR3 protein. The data hold about 620,000 distinct CDR3 sequences, with about 11% observed a single time. This specimen consisted of PBMCs from blood, obtained on the day of vaccination. Every receptor here comes from a man between 45 and 60 years old who received an inactivated influenza vaccine.

The sample holds a few counts of this clonotype. The chain joins TRBV6-1 to TRBJ2-1; 7 bases agree with TRBD1. This CDR3 is built from 15 residues. J gave up 0 bases and V 6 bases, and 5 bases lay outside the gene matches. Germline CDR1 is MNHNS and CDR2 is SASEGT. CDR3 residues: CASRKTGRSYNEQFF. The CDR3 nucleotides are TGTGCCAGCAGAAAGACAGGGCGCTCCTACAATGAGCAGTTCTTC.

This clonotype was seen a few times. The chain employs TRBV7-2 and TRBJ1-2; 9 bases are shared with TRBD1. This CDR3 is built from 15 residues. Germline CDR1 and CDR2: SGHTA and FQGNSA. Trimming took 5 bases from V and 4 from J; bases not matched to a gene: 8. The CDR3 here is CASSLGQGRPYGYTF. The CDR3 DNA sequence: TGTGCCAGCAGCCTCGGACAGGGGAGGCCCTATGGCTACACCTTC. Based on the CDR3 plus reference TRBV7-2 and TRBJ1-2, the full variable domain is GAGVSQSPSNKVTEKGKDVELRCDPISGHTALYWYRQSLGQGLEFLIYFQGNSAPDKSGLPSDRFSAERTGGSVSTLTIQRTQQEDSAVYLCASSLGQGRPYGYTFGSGTRLTVV.

V gene TRBV10-3 combines with J gene TRBJ2-7; 10 nucleotides match TRBD1. The trim removed 10 bases at V and 6 bases at J, leaving 12 bases unmatched. This CDR3 comprises 14 residues. Germline V gene lookup returns CDR1 ENHRY and CDR2 SYGVKD. The DNA of the CDR3 is TGTGCCACTTGGGCGGGACAGGGGATCGGCGAGCAGTACTTC. Amino acid sequence: CATWAGQGIGEQYF.

In its sample, this clonotype was seen a few times. This sequence joins TRBV5-6 and TRBJ2-2; D is undetermined. CDR1 is SGHDT, CDR2 YYEEEE, per germline. The CDR3 consists of 14 residues. V lost 4 bases and J lost 4, with 11 bases in between. The CDR3 sequence is CASSLVSGTGELFF. The CDR3 DNA follows: TGTGCCAGCAGCCTTGTCTCCGGCACCGGGGAGCTGTTTTTT.

V usage is TRBV6-1 and J usage is TRBJ1-2; D is perhaps TRBD1 (6 bases). The length of the CDR3 is 14 residues. The V gene's germline CDR1 is MNHNS and CDR2 SASEGT. V lost 8 bases, J lost 0 bases, and 13 bases lay in between. The CDR3, as DNA: TGTGCCAGCGTCCTCTCAGGGGCTAACTATGGCTACACCTTC. This sequence encodes CASVLSGANYGYTF.

CDR3 in amino acids: CSARDLENGEQYF. The CDR3 nucleotides read TGCAGTGCTAGAGATTTGGAGAACGGCGAGCAGTACTTC. The chain joins TRBV20-1 to TRBJ2-7; no clear D. Trimming took off 0 bases at V and 6 bases at J, with 12 bases between the two ends. The germline gives CDR1 DFQATT, CDR2 SNEGSKA (reference sequence). The CDR3 covers 13 residues.

The chain joins TRBV20-1 to TRBJ2-3; TRBD2 might be the D (5 bases). The V end lost 2 bases, the J end lost 8 bases, and 23 bases lay between the germline ends. Per the germline V gene, CDR1 is DFQATT and CDR2 is SNEGSKA (reference sequence). The CDR3 loop spans 16 amino acids. CDR3 sequence reads: CSARSPLLPLAGTQYF. The CDR3 nucleotides read TGCAGTGCTAGATCCCCCCTCCTACCCCTAGCTGGTACGCAGTATTTT.

This chain connects TRBV20-1 to TRBJ2-5; TRBD2 matches 11 bases. V shed 2 bases, J shed 4 bases, and the junction held 6 bases outside the gene matches. The CDR3 totals 15 residues. Germline assignment: CDR1 DFQATT and CDR2 SNEGSKA (reference sequence). CDR3 protein: CSARTSGSAVETQYF. DNA of the CDR3: TGCAGTGCTAGAACTAGCGGGAGCGCGGTAGAGACCCAGTACTTC.

This chain uses TRBV6-2 or TRBV6-3 with TRBJ2-7, with 9 nucleotides matching TRBD1. This CDR3 region has 15 residues. CDR1 is MNHEY, CDR2 SVGEGT, per germline. V was pared by 6 bases and J by 1 base, with 7 bases of the junction left unmatched. The DNA for the CDR3 is TGTGCCAGCAGCCAGGGACAGGGCCGATCCTACGAGCAGTACTTC. This gives the protein CASSQGQGRSYEQYF.

This clonotype was picked up a small number of times. The chain combines TRBV10-3 with TRBJ2-3; 7 bases are a match to TRBD1. The CDR3 is 20 amino acids. Per the germline V gene, CDR1 is ENHRY and CDR2 is SYGVKD. V dropped 5 bases and J dropped 5; count of bases not matched to a gene: 25. DNA for the CDR3: TGTGCCATCAGTCCTTCACAGCCGGGACAGCAAGCATCAAGGCTAGATACGCAGTATTTT. Protein: CAISPSQPGQQASRLDTQYF.

In this sample, this clonotype turned up a few times. The rearrangement joins TRBV5-1 to TRBJ2-1, with D possibly being TRBD1 (6 bases). Between the trimmed V and J ends, which lost 4 bases and 8 bases, there was a span of 10 bases. Germline assignment: CDR1 SGHRS and CDR2 YFSETQ. The CDR3 has 12 amino acids. CDR3 bases: TGCGCCAGCAGCCTCAGGGGCGATGAGCAGTTCTTC. This codes for CASSLRGDEQFF.

The rearrangement uses TRBV2 and TRBJ2-1; unclear D gene. V lost 4 bases to trimming and J lost 5 bases, with 6 bases between them. Germline CDR1 and CDR2: SNHLY and FYNNEI. The CDR3 runs 12 residues. DNA of the CDR3: TGTGCCAGCAGTGTCCGGAACAATGAGCAGTTCTTC. It translates to CASSVRNNEQFF. The full variable domain, in which reference TRBV2 and TRBJ2-1 provide the parts outside the CDR3, is EPEVTQTPSHQVTQMGQEVILRCVPISNHLYFYWYRQILGQKVEFLVSFYNNEISEKSEIFDDQFSVERPDGSNFTLKIRSTKLEDSAMYFCASSVRNNEQFFGPGTRLTVL.

The CDR3 reads CASSLGPGTEGSGYTF. CDR3 DNA sequence: TGTGCCAGCAGCTTAGGGCCTGGGACAGAAGGGTCTGGCTACACCTTC. The chain links TRBV11-2 to TRBJ1-2; 7 bases are shared with TRBD1. V shed 1 base, J shed 7 bases, and the junction held 12 bases outside the gene matches. Looked up from germline, CDR1 is SGHAT and CDR2 is FQNNGV. This CDR3 has 16 amino acids.

There are a few counts of this clonotype. This CDR3 reads CASSLASMVNTEAFF. The CDR3 DNA sequence: TGTGCCAGCAGCTTGGCGTCGATGGTGAACACTGAAGCTTTCTTT. This chain links TRBV5-5 with TRBJ1-1; D gene uncertain. Germline CDR1 is SGHKS and CDR2 is YYEKEE (reference sequence). This CDR3 contains 15 residues. V lost 0 bases and J lost 0, with 9 bases in between. The whole variable domain, filled in from reference TRBV5-5 and TRBJ1-1, reads DAGVTQSPTHLIKTRGQQVTLRCSPISGHKSVSWYQQVLGQGPQFIFQYYEKEERGRGNFPDRFSARQFPNYSSELNVNALLLGDSALYLCASSLASMVNTEAFFGQGTRLTVV.

This clonotype showed up many times. The chain is built from TRBV6-2 or TRBV6-3 and TRBJ1-2, with D unresolved. The V gene lost 0 bases and the J gene lost 8 bases, with 10 bases spanning the gap. Germline-derived CDR1 and CDR2 are MNHEY and SVGEGT. The CDR3 has 13 residues. This chain's CDR3 is CASSYSGYEGYTF. Written as DNA, the CDR3 is TGTGCCAGCAGTTACTCAGGGTACGAAGGCTACACCTTC.

The chain couples TRBV13 to TRBJ1-4; TRBD1 matches at 10 bases. From germline, CDR1 is PRHDT and CDR2 FYEKMQ (reference sequence). The CDR3 is 15 amino acids. Trimming cost V 5 bases and J 6 bases; bases outside gene matches: 6. Here the CDR3 DNA reads TGTGCCAGCAGCCCAAAGGGGACAGGGGATGAAAAACTGTTTTTT. Translation gives CASSPKGTGDEKLFF. Full variable domain (missing parts from reference TRBV13 and TRBJ1-4): AAGVIQSPRHLIKEKRETATLKCYPIPRHDTVYWYQQGPGQDPQFLISFYEKMQSDKGSIPDRFSAQQFSDYHSELNMSSLELGDSALYFCASSPKGTGDEKLFFGSGTQLSVL.

J is TRBJ2-7 and V is TRBV20-1; no definite D call. The V gene's germline CDR1 is DFQATT and CDR2 SNEGSKA (reference sequence). The length of the CDR3 is 13 residues. The V end was cut by 1 base, the J end by 0 bases, with 7 bases between. CDR3 DNA: TGCAGTGCTAGAGTGAGCAGCTCCTACGAGCAGTACTTC. Protein: CSARVSSSYEQYF.

This clonotype was counted only a few times. The chain joins TRBV7-2 to TRBJ2-2, with 9 bases lining up with TRBD2. The germline gives CDR1 SGHTA, CDR2 FQGNSA. The V and J ends lost 0 bases and 8 bases, in that order; junction bases with no gene match: 7. This CDR3 has 16 residues. CDR3 DNA: TGTGCCAGCAGCTTAGCGGCTAGCGGGATTTCGGGGGAGCTGTTTTTT. This codes for CASSLAASGISGELFF.

This clonotype has a handful of counts. The chain has TRBV11-2 and TRBJ2-3; 10 positions agree with TRBD1. From germline, CDR1 is SGHAT and CDR2 FQNNGV. This CDR3 comprises 18 residues. Losses at the gene ends were 3 bases for V and 4 bases for J; bases not matched to a gene: 13. This CDR3 is CASSFPRTGQGDADTQYF. The DNA for the CDR3 is TGTGCCAGCAGCTTTCCGCGAACCGGACAGGGGGATGCAGATACGCAGTATTTT.

The CDR3 region has the DNA TGCAGCGTTTTCACCCGGGGCGCTAACACCGGGGAGCTGTTTTTT. Translating it yields CSVFTRGANTGELFF. The chain uses TRBV29-1 and TRBJ2-2; D is perhaps TRBD1 or TRBD2 (5 bases each). The V end was cut by 5 bases, the J end by 2 bases, with 15 bases between. This CDR3 contains 15 residues. Germline CDR1 reads SQVTM; CDR2 reads ANQGSEA.

The table lists this clonotype with many counts. The chain uses TRBV7-2 and TRBJ2-7; TRBD1 matches 9 bases. The CDR3 loop spans 14 amino acids. Germline CDR1 is SGHTA and CDR2 is FQGNSA. The V segment lost 5 bases and the J segment 7 bases; nucleotides outside the gene matches: 9. The CDR3, as DNA: TGTGCCAGCAGCCCAGGGACAGGGTTCAGGGAGCAGTACTTC. This sequence encodes CASSPGTGFREQYF.

There are a few counts of this clonotype. The chain recombines TRBV15 with TRBJ2-7; 10 positions match TRBD1. J lost 3 bases, V lost 0 bases, and 2 bases had no gene match. The germline V gene encodes CDR1 LNHNV and CDR2 YYDKDF (reference sequence). The CDR3 runs to 15 residues. CDR3 residues: CATSREGQGYYEQYF. The CDR3 DNA is TGTGCCACCAGCAGAGAGGGACAGGGGTACTACGAGCAGTACTTC.

V gene TRBV7-9 combines with J gene TRBJ2-7; 7 positions match TRBD1. Trimming at V came to 2 bases and at J to 4 bases, leaving 5 bases not matched to a gene. The CDR3 length is 14 residues. Germline lookup yields CDR1 SEHNR and CDR2 FQNEAQ (reference sequence). The CDR3 loop is CASSLQQGSYEQYF. DNA for the CDR3: TGTGCCAGCAGCTTACAACAGGGGAGTTACGAGCAGTACTTC.

V usage is TRBV6-1 and J usage is TRBJ2-7, with D possibly being TRBD1 (5 bases). The CDR3 loop spans 14 amino acids. V lost 6 bases and J 0 bases, leaving 12 bases between the germline ends. CDR1 is MNHNS, CDR2 SASEGT, per germline. This chain's CDR3 is CASRPSRVSYEQYF. In DNA, the CDR3 is TGTGCCAGCAGGCCCAGCAGGGTCTCCTACGAGCAGTACTTC.

This clonotype was counted a few times. The chain combines TRBV29-1 with TRBJ2-6; 10 bases are shared with TRBD1. The CDR3 runs to 16 residues. Germline V gives CDR1 SQVTM, CDR2 ANQGSEA. Losses at the gene ends were 6 bases for V and 4 bases for J; bases not matched to a gene: 9. Written as DNA, the CDR3 is TGCAGCGTCTTCGGACAGGGGGTTTCAGGGGCCAACGTCCTGACTTTC. Encoded protein: CSVFGQGVSGANVLTF.